The 23 T cell receptor beta chains below come from one sample, sequenced in a study of graft-versus-host responses after intestinal transplantation. For these receptors, no antigen is known. Sequenced by immunoSEQ multiplex PCR; TCRdb stores in-frame clones only, minus some. This table has tens of thousands of clones, approximately 94% appearing once. This material consisted of unstimulated CD4+ T cells sorted from spleen or lymph node cells, taken before transplant. Receptors originate from a human donor who was the organ donor for an intestinal transplant.

The V gene is TRBV11-3, the J gene TRBJ2-5; D unclear. Trimming took 5 bases from V and 1 from J, leaving 8 bases between them. Germline V gene lookup returns CDR1 SGHNT and CDR2 YENEEA. The CDR3 covers 13 residues. In DNA form, the CDR3 reads TGTGCCAGCAGCCAGGAGACCCAAGAGACCCAGTACTTC. It specifies CASSQETQETQYF.

About this clone: Other DNA sequences in this sample translate to the same CDR3. The chain links TRBV18 to TRBJ2-3, with no clear D. Germline V gene sequence: CDR1 KGHSH, CDR2 LQKENI. The CDR3 loop spans 13 amino acids. V was shortened by 8 bases and J by 2 bases, with 11 bases between the two germline ends. This chain's CDR3 is CASKSSTTDTQYF. In nucleotides, the CDR3 is TGTGCCAGCAAATCAAGCACCACAGATACGCAGTATTTT.

V and J are TRBV6-1 and TRBJ1-3; D is perhaps TRBD1 (5 bases). The V end lost 1 base, the J end lost 0 bases, and 10 bases lay between the germline ends. The CDR3 is 16 amino acids. Germline CDR1 MNHNS, CDR2 SASEGT. The CDR3 here is CASSEVGRVSGNTIYF. The CDR3 bases are TGTGCCAGCAGTGAAGTGGGCAGGGTCTCTGGAAACACCATATATTTT.

The V gene is TRBV29-1, the J gene TRBJ1-5, with 9 positions matching TRBD1. The CDR3 has 13 residues. The J segment lost 4 bases and the V segment lost 7 bases, leaving 5 bases of the junction unmatched. CDR1 and CDR2 (germline): SQVTM, ANQGSEA. CDR3 residues: CSATGQGNQPQHF. The CDR3 DNA is TGCAGCGCCACGGGACAGGGTAATCAGCCCCAGCATTTT.

The chain employs TRBV30 and TRBJ2-1, with D possibly TRBD2 on 7 matching bases. The germline V gene has CDR1 GTSNPN and CDR2 SVGIG (reference sequence). This CDR3 region has 15 residues. Trimming took off 4 bases at V and 5 bases at J, with 18 bases between the two ends. The CDR3 sequence is CAWMYAGGPHNEQFF. CDR3 in DNA: TGTGCCTGGATGTACGCCGGGGGGCCCCACAATGAGCAGTTCTTC. Variable domain in full (rest from reference TRBV30 and TRBJ2-1): SQTIHQWPATLVQPVGSPLSLECTVEGTSNPNLYWYRQAAGRGLQLLFYSVGIGQISSEVPQNLSASRPQDRQFILSSKKLLLSDSGFYLCAWMYAGGPHNEQFFGPGTRLTVL.

The rearrangement uses TRBV7-2 and TRBJ1-1; perhaps TRBD1 as D (6 bases). Per the germline V gene, CDR1 is SGHTA and CDR2 is FQGNSA. The V and J ends lost 8 bases and 8 bases respectively, with 21 bases between them. The CDR3 contains 14 residues. CDR3 sequence (DNA): TGTGCCAGCGGCTACCAAGATTCGGGGGCGGAAGCTTTCTTT. Translating it yields CASGYQDSGAEAFF.

V usage is TRBV7-2 and J usage is TRBJ2-7; 9 bases are a match to TRBD2. This CDR3 region has 14 residues. J gave up 5 bases and V 10 bases, and 12 bases lay outside the gene matches. Germline V gene sequence: CDR1 SGHTA, CDR2 FQGNSA. CDR3 sequence reads: CATNVQRGAHEQYF. DNA of the CDR3: TGTGCCACCAATGTACAGCGGGGGGCCCACGAGCAGTACTTC. The variable domain in full, completed from reference TRBV7-2 and TRBJ2-7, reads GAGVSQSPSNKVTEKGKDVELRCDPISGHTALYWYRQSLGQGLEFLIYFQGNSAPDKSGLPSDRFSAERTGGSVSTLTIQRTQQEDSAVYLCATNVQRGAHEQYFGPGTRLTVT.

CDR3 amino acids: CATSPVAYEQYF. As DNA, the CDR3 is TGTGCCACCAGCCCAGTGGCCTACGAGCAGTACTTC. The chain employs TRBV6-5 and TRBJ2-7; D remains ambiguous. Between the trimmed V and J ends, which lost 10 bases and 2 bases, there was a span of 12 bases. The germline CDR1 and CDR2 sequences are MNHEY and SVGAGI. This CDR3 has 12 residues.

This clone was seen just once. The V call is TRBV27, the J call TRBJ1-6, with a tentative D call TRBD1 (6 bases). V shed 10 bases and J shed 1 base, with 20 bases lying between them. This CDR3 region has 17 residues. Looked up from germline, CDR1 is MNHEY and CDR2 is SMNVEV (reference sequence). The CDR3 coding sequence is TGTGCCACGACAGGTTTCTACAGTGGGTCCTATAATTCACCCCTCCACTTT. It encodes CATTGFYSGSYNSPLHF.

V gene TRBV19 combines with J gene TRBJ1-6, with no clear D. This CDR3 region has 14 residues. The germline V and J ends were trimmed by 5 bases and 5 bases, with 10 bases remaining between them. Germline loops: CDR1 LNHDA, CDR2 SQIVND (reference sequence). CDR3 region: CASSFRINNSPLHF. Here the CDR3 DNA reads TGTGCCAGTAGTTTCAGAATTAATAATTCACCCCTCCACTTT. The full variable domain, completed using reference TRBV19 and TRBJ1-6, is DGGITQSPKYLFRKEGQNVTLSCEQNLNHDAMYWYRQDPGQGLRLIYYSQIVNDFQKGDIAEGYSVSREKKESFPLTVTSAQKNPTAFYLCASSFRINNSPLHFGNGTRLTVT.

This chain links TRBV4-3 with TRBJ2-7; 9 bases fit TRBD1. The germline CDR1 and CDR2 sequences are LGHNA and YSLEER. Losses at the gene ends were 0 bases for V and 6 bases for J; bases not matched to a gene: 9. This CDR3 has 16 residues. CDR3 region: CASSQDATGGFREQYF. DNA for the CDR3: TGCGCCAGCAGCCAAGATGCGACAGGGGGGTTTCGCGAGCAGTACTTC.

This chain joins TRBV2 and TRBJ2-3; no firm D call. CDR3 length equals 15 residues. Germline V gene sequence: CDR1 SNHLY, CDR2 FYNNEI. V gave up 10 bases and J gave up 3 bases, with 20 bases separating them. The CDR3 sequence: CATQSSSLSTDTQYF. DNA for the CDR3: TGTGCCACCCAAAGTAGCTCTTTGTCGACAGATACGCAGTATTTT.

V and J are TRBV10-1 and TRBJ2-5, with D tentatively TRBD2 (5 bases). V shed 6 bases and J shed 4 bases, with 12 bases lying between them. Germline V lookup: CDR1 WNHNN, CDR2 SYGVQD (reference sequence). The CDR3 spans 13 residues. DNA of the CDR3: TGCGCCAGCAGCCCCATCGGGGTAGAGACCCAGTACTTC. Translated, it gives CASSPIGVETQYF.

V gene TRBV7-9 combines with J gene TRBJ1-1; D gene unclear. CDR3 length: 13 residues. Germline CDR1 reads SEHNR; CDR2 reads FQNEAQ (reference sequence). Trimming cost V 2 bases and J 4 bases, with 8 bases left between them. The chain's CDR3 is CASSLFQGTEAFF. The CDR3 DNA follows: TGTGCCAGCAGCTTATTTCAAGGCACTGAAGCTTTCTTT.

The rearrangement joins TRBV19 to TRBJ2-5, with 7 bases identical to TRBD2. The CDR3 runs to 13 residues. In germline, CDR1 is LNHDA, CDR2 SQIVND (reference sequence). V gave up 8 bases and J gave up 4 bases; unmatched junction bases: 7. CDR3 nucleotide sequence: TGTGCCAGTGCACGGGGGGTCATAGAGACCCAGTACTTC. It codes for CASARGVIETQYF.

The genes are TRBV7-8 and TRBJ2-5; weak D call: TRBD1 (5 bases). V lost 5 bases to trimming and J lost 3 bases, with 19 bases between them. Germline CDR1 and CDR2: SGHVS and FQNEAQ. CDR3 length: 16 residues. The CDR3: CASSHPPWGPEETQYF. DNA for the CDR3: TGTGCCAGCAGCCATCCCCCATGGGGCCCGGAAGAGACCCAGTACTTC. Looking up the rest from reference TRBV7-8 and TRBJ2-5 gives the full variable domain: GAGVSQSPRYKVAKRGQDVALRCDPISGHVSLFWYQQALGQGPEFLTYFQNEAQLDKSGLPSDRFFAERPEGSVSTLKIQRTQQEDSAVYLCASSHPPWGPEETQYFGPGTRLLVL.

The V gene is TRBV19, the J gene TRBJ2-6; 8 nucleotides line up with TRBD1. Germline V gene sequence: CDR1 LNHDA, CDR2 SQIVND (reference sequence). The CDR3 is 16 residues long. The junction had 6 bases not matched to a gene; V was cut back by 6 bases and J by 2 bases. The DNA for the CDR3 is TGTGCCAGTAGCTACTCGGACAGGGCTGGGGCCAACGTCCTGACTTTC. Protein product: CASSYSDRAGANVLTF.

The chain combines TRBV5-1 with TRBJ1-2, with D perhaps TRBD1 (5 bases). The CDR3 length is 13 residues. V was cut by 0 bases and J by 2 bases, with 5 bases left in between. Per the germline V gene, CDR1 is SGHRS and CDR2 is YFSETQ. For the CDR3, the DNA is TGCGCCAGCAGCTTGGGGGACAACTATGGCTACACCTTC. It is translated as CASSLGDNYGYTF.

The chain combines TRBV9 with TRBJ2-3; D is unclear. From germline, CDR1 is SGDLS and CDR2 YYNGEE. The CDR3 has 14 residues. V was clipped by 1 base and J by 0 bases, with 6 bases between them. The DNA of the CDR3 is TGTGCCAGCAGCGTAAGTGGGAGCACAGATACGCAGTATTTT. Amino acids: CASSVSGSTDTQYF.

CDR3 protein: CASSFAQGGSSGNTIYF. The CDR3 DNA reads TGTGCCAGCAGCTTCGCTCAAGGCGGAAGCTCTGGAAACACCATATATTTT. The V call is TRBV5-5, the J call TRBJ1-3; D remains unclear. This CDR3 spans 17 amino acids. Germline V gene lookup returns CDR1 SGHKS and CDR2 YYEKEE (reference sequence). V lost 2 bases, J lost 0 bases, and 15 bases lay in between. The full variable domain, its missing parts supplied by reference TRBV5-5 and TRBJ1-3, is DAGVTQSPTHLIKTRGQQVTLRCSPISGHKSVSWYQQVLGQGPQFIFQYYEKEERGRGNFPDRFSARQFPNYSSELNVNALLLGDSALYLCASSFAQGGSSGNTIYFGEGSWLTVV.

This chain joins TRBV11-3 and TRBJ2-2; D is unresolved. Trimming pared 0 bases from V and 4 bases from J, leaving 0 bases between. Germline assignment: CDR1 SGHNT and CDR2 YENEEA. The CDR3 spans 12 residues. The CDR3 sequence is CASSLDTGELFF. The DNA of the CDR3 is TGTGCCAGCAGCTTAGACACCGGGGAGCTGTTTTTT.

There are a few counts of this clone. The chain uses TRBV5-1 and TRBJ2-7; no reliable D call. The germline CDR1 and CDR2 sequences are SGHRS and YFSETQ. V lost 0 bases to trimming and J lost 7 bases, with 5 bases between them. The CDR3 extends over 11 amino acids. The CDR3 coding sequence is TGCGCCAGCAGCTTGGGCTATGAGCAGTACTTC. Its protein product is CASSLGYEQYF.

The CDR3 nucleotides read TGTGCCAGCAGCGACTGGGACAGCCCTTACGAGCAGTACTTC. It codes for CASSDWDSPYEQYF. This chain joins TRBV5-6 and TRBJ2-7, with 7 bases fitting TRBD1. Per the germline V gene, CDR1 is SGHDT and CDR2 is YYEEEE. J was trimmed by 4 bases and V by 4 bases; bases with no gene match: 8. The CDR3 is made up of 14 amino acids.